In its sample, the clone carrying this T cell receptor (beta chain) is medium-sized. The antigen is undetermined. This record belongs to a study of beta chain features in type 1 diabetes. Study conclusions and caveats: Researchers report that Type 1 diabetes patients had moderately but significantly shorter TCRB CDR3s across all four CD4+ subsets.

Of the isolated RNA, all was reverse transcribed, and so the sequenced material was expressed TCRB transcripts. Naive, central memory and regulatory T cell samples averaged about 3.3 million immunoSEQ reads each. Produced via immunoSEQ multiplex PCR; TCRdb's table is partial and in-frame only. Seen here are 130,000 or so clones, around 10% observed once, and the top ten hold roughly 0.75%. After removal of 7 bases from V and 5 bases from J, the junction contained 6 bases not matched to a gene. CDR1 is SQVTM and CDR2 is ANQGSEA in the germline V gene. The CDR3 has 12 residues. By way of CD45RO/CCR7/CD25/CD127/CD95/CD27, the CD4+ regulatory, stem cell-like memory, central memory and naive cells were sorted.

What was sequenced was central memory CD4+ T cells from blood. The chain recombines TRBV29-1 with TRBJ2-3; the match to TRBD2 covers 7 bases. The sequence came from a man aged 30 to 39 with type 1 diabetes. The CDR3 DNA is TGCAGCGGGGGGGGTCGGGAAGATACGCAGTATTTT. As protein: CSGGGREDTQYF.